What follows are 19 T cell receptor beta chains derived from one specimen sequenced in a study of blood T cells in healthy people across ages. Then a second PCR, running roughly 7 to 11 cycles, was carried out with a sample-barcoded 5' primer and a J-beta primer mix. TCRdb called the 5' RACE reads again in MiXCR, with one record for every CDR3 protein. The sample contains some 940,000 distinct CDR3 sequences, approximately 32% of which appear only once. The same specimen was also included in a second study, on T cells of mothers and their children.

Sequencing was performed on blood. The receptors come from a middle-aged woman in good health.

Turning to this clonotype: Since the CDR3 does not end with the conserved phenylalanine or tryptophan, this likely comes from a read error. This chain connects TRBV10-3 to TRBJ1-1; 7 bases are a match to TRBD1. This CDR3 has 13 amino acids. V shed 6 bases, J shed 4 bases, and the junction held 5 bases outside the gene matches. Germline CDR1 ENHRY, CDR2 SYGVKD. DNA of the CDR3: TGTGCCATCAGCCCGGGACAGACCACTGAAGCTTTCCTT. It encodes CAISPGQTTEAFL.

This clonotype was recorded a few times. The V and J genes are TRBV27 and TRBJ2-1; tentative D call: TRBD2 (6 bases). CDR3 length: 16 residues. The V end lost 7 bases, the J end lost 2 bases, and 18 bases lay between the germline ends. Per the germline V gene, CDR1 is MNHEY and CDR2 is SMNVEV (reference sequence). As DNA, the CDR3 is TGTGCCAGCACCGAGGTGGGACTTAGGCCCTACAATGAGCAGTTCTTC. Translating it yields CASTEVGLRPYNEQFF.

The chain carries TRBV28 and TRBJ1-2; D gene uncertain. V lost 6 bases and J 6 bases, leaving 5 bases between the germline ends. The CDR3 consists of 10 residues. The V gene's germline CDR1 is MDHEN and CDR2 SYDVKM. In DNA, the CDR3 is TGTGCCAGCAGGCGTAATGGCTACACCTTC. Protein sequence: CASRRNGYTF.

J is TRBJ2-3 and V is TRBV7-2; D possibly corresponds to TRBD1 (5 bases). CDR1 is SGHTA and CDR2 is FQGNSA in the germline V gene. This CDR3 spans 17 amino acids. V shed 2 bases and J shed 4 bases, with 19 bases lying between them. CDR3 sequence: CASSLRGGPFPADTQYF. The CDR3 DNA reads TGTGCCAGCAGCTTAAGGGGCGGCCCCTTTCCCGCAGATACGCAGTATTTT.

Only a few counts were recorded for this clonotype. The gene calls are TRBV7-2 and TRBJ1-5; 12 bases agree with TRBD1. CDR1 and CDR2 (germline): SGHTA, FQGNSA. This CDR3 has 15 amino acids. V was clipped by 5 bases and J by 9 bases; unmatched bases: 8. CDR3 in DNA: TGTGCCAGCAGCAGCGGGACAGGGGGCCTTGGGCCCCAGCATTTT. This gives the protein CASSSGTGGLGPQHF.

This clonotype was picked up many times. A much larger clone lies one base from this, so it may be a read error. The chain uses TRBV6-6 and TRBJ2-1; D remains unclear. The end of the DNA is better explained by TRBJ2-7, so the J call may be wrong. The CDR3 loop spans 14 amino acids. The germline V gene encodes CDR1 MNHNY and CDR2 SVGAGI (reference sequence). As DNA, the CDR3 is TGTGCCAGCACCAAAAGCGTCTCCTACAATGAGCAGTACTTC. Its translation is CASTKSVSYNEQYF.

As concerns this clonotype: A much larger clone differs from this one at a single base, so this may be a read error. The chain uses TRBV10-3 and TRBJ2-1; D gene unclear. The CDR3 loop spans 17 amino acids. The V end lost 4 bases, the J end lost 9 bases, and 25 bases lay between the germline ends. Germline-derived CDR1 and CDR2 are ENHRY and SYGVKD. In DNA, the CDR3 is TGTGCCATCAGTGGCCCAAACACCTATAGGGCGGCGGCTGAGCAGTTCTTC. As protein: CAISGPNTYRAAAEQFF.

This clonotype was counted ten times or more. CDR3 residues: CASSSWTGGVETQYF. CDR3 DNA: TGTGCCAGCAGCTCATGGACAGGGGGGGTAGAGACCCAGTACTTC. V usage is TRBV7-2 and J usage is TRBJ2-5; 10 positions agree with TRBD1. V shed 4 bases and J 4 bases; nucleotides not matched to a gene: 6. The CDR3 spans 15 residues. The V gene's germline CDR1 is SGHTA and CDR2 FQGNSA.

This clonotype was detected a few times. The chain is built from TRBV7-2 and TRBJ2-5, with 8 bases that match TRBD2. Germline loops: CDR1 SGHTA, CDR2 FQGNSA. With 6 bases clipped from V and 6 bases from J, the junction kept 9 bases outside the gene matches. There are 14 residues in the CDR3. The CDR3 spells CASRPGTSEQTQYF. The CDR3, as DNA: TGTGCCAGCAGGCCCGGGACTAGTGAACAGACCCAGTACTTC. The full variable domain, its missing parts supplied by reference TRBV7-2 and TRBJ2-5, is GAGVSQSPSNKVTEKGKDVELRCDPISGHTALYWYRQSLGQGLEFLIYFQGNSAPDKSGLPSDRFSAERTGGSVSTLTIQRTQQEDSAVYLCASRPGTSEQTQYFGPGTRLLVL.

This clonotype was counted only a few times. The rearrangement joins TRBV12-3 or TRBV12-4 to TRBJ2-3, with 8 bases matching TRBD2. With 1 base clipped from V and 6 bases from J, the junction kept 6 bases outside the gene matches. The CDR3 totals 15 residues. CDR3 DNA sequence: TGTGCCAGCAGTTTAGAAGCGGGGGTGTTGGATACGCAGTATTTT. Translating gives CASSLEAGVLDTQYF.

J is TRBJ1-1 and V is TRBV3-1, with 8 bases identical to TRBD1. The CDR3 contains 14 residues. V gave up 7 bases and J gave up 1 base; unmatched junction bases: 5. Germline V gives CDR1 LGHDT, CDR2 YNNKEL (reference sequence). The DNA of the CDR3 is TGTGCCAGCACCCTAGGACAGGGGAACACTGAAGCTTTCTTT. This encodes CASTLGQGNTEAFF.

DNA for the CDR3: TGTGCCAGCAGCGTGAGCGGGGGGGGCACAGATACGCAGTATTTT. Translating it yields CASSVSGGGTDTQYF. J is TRBJ2-3 and V is TRBV7-8; 10 bases align to TRBD2. The CDR3 length is 15 residues. Germline loops: CDR1 SGHVS, CDR2 FQNEAQ. The trim removed 5 bases at V and 1 base at J, leaving 3 bases unmatched. The full variable domain, in which reference TRBV7-8 and TRBJ2-3 provide the parts outside the CDR3, is GAGVSQSPRYKVAKRGQDVALRCDPISGHVSLFWYQQALGQGPEFLTYFQNEAQLDKSGLPSDRFFAERPEGSVSTLKIQRTQQEDSAVYLCASSVSGGGTDTQYFGPGTRLTVL.

J is TRBJ1-4 and V is TRBV4-1; TRBD1 aligns across 8 bases. V lost 3 bases to trimming and J lost 5 bases; unmatched junction nucleotides: 8. The CDR3 is 16 residues long. Germline CDR1 MGHRA, CDR2 YSYEKL. CDR3 in amino acids: CASSQYPGQENEKLFF. DNA for the CDR3: TGCGCCAGCAGCCAGTACCCGGGACAGGAAAATGAAAAACTGTTTTTT.

This clonotype was detected a few times. A much larger clonotype is one base distant, so this may be a read error. The CDR3 protein is CASSKYNEQFF. Written as DNA, the CDR3 is TGTGCCAGCAGCAAGTACAATGAGCAGTTCTTC. The chain employs TRBV12-3 or TRBV12-4 and TRBJ2-1; D unclear. There are 11 residues in the CDR3. With 6 bases removed from V and 4 bases from J, the gap between germline ends came to 4 bases.

In this sample, this clonotype turned up many times. The gene calls are TRBV7-2 and TRBJ1-2; 11 bases are shared with TRBD1. The J segment lost 3 bases and the V segment lost 1 base, leaving 7 bases of the junction unmatched. The CDR3 covers 17 residues. Germline lookup yields CDR1 SGHTA and CDR2 FQGNSA. The CDR3 loop is CASSLVPRTGGDYGYTF. Written as DNA, the CDR3 is TGTGCCAGCAGCTTAGTCCCTAGGACAGGGGGCGACTATGGCTACACCTTC. The full variable domain, in which reference TRBV7-2 and TRBJ1-2 provide the parts outside the CDR3, is GAGVSQSPSNKVTEKGKDVELRCDPISGHTALYWYRQSLGQGLEFLIYFQGNSAPDKSGLPSDRFSAERTGGSVSTLTIQRTQQEDSAVYLCASSLVPRTGGDYGYTFGSGTRLTVV.

The V and J genes are TRBV18 and TRBJ1-2, with 7 positions matching TRBD1. There are 16 residues in the CDR3. The germline V gene encodes CDR1 KGHSH and CDR2 LQKENI. The J segment lost 2 bases and the V segment lost 0 bases, leaving 6 bases of the junction unmatched. Here the CDR3 DNA reads TGTGCCAGCTCACCACCGGAGGGCAGGGGGAACTATGGCTACACCTTC. The encoded protein is CASSPPEGRGNYGYTF.

V and J are TRBV12-3 or TRBV12-4 and TRBJ2-1, with 10 bases matching TRBD2. The CDR3 covers 15 residues. Germline trimming cut 5 bases from V and 6 bases from J; bases unmatched to any gene: 7. The DNA of the CDR3 is TGTGCCAGCAGTATGAGCGGGGGGGCCAGCAATGAGCAGTTCTTC. This translates into CASSMSGGASNEQFF.

This clonotype came up many times. The genes are TRBV18 and TRBJ1-2, with TRBD1 matching over 7 bases. This CDR3 is built from 13 residues. V was clipped by 5 bases and J by 2 bases; unmatched bases: 2. The germline V gene has CDR1 KGHSH and CDR2 LQKENI. CDR3 sequence: CASSATGNYGYTF. CDR3 nucleotides: TGTGCCAGCTCAGCGACAGGGAACTATGGCTACACCTTC.

This clonotype was counted a few times. This chain connects TRBV12-3 or TRBV12-4 to TRBJ2-5; D may match TRBD1 or TRBD2 (5 bases each). The CDR3 extends over 15 amino acids. Trimming took off 3 bases at V and 1 base at J, with 12 bases between the two ends. CDR3 residues: CASSFRDGGQETQYF. The CDR3 DNA reads as TGTGCCAGCAGTTTCCGGGACGGCGGCCAAGAGACCCAGTACTTC.